The rows below give T cell receptor beta chains drawn from one sample of a study of shared clonotypes between healthy human individuals. Sequencing used immunoSEQ multiplex PCR; TCRdb keeps in-frame clones, though not all of them. Of approximately 1.4 million clones in the sample, nearly 99% were seen once. Sequenced sample: naive CD4+ T cells sorted from blood. These receptors came from a man under 40 in good health. The CDR3 runs from the conserved cysteine through the conserved F or W. The D gene is left open where the match is weak. The size of a clone is reported for some rows only, either as once, few or many, or as a class for expanded clones.

>once|NA|TRBJ2-2|TRBV5-4
CASSLVGTNTGELFF
TGTGCCAGCAGCTTGGTCGGCACAAACACCGGGGAGCTGTTTTTT
>NA|NA|TRBJ2-3|TRBV5-1
CASSLVARRGTDTQYF
TGCGCCAGCAGCTTGGTGGCAAGACGAGGCACAGATACGCAGTATTTT
>once|NA|TRBJ1-1|TRBV28
CAIETRNTEAFF
TGTGCCATCGAGACGAGGAACACTGAAGCTTTCTTT
>NA|NA|TRBJ1-5|TRBV19
CASSIDRDQPQHF
TGTGCCAGTAGTATAGATCGCGATCAGCCCCAGCATTTT
>NA|NA|TRBJ2-7|TRBV29-1
CSVSGTLGEQYF
TGCAGCGTATCCGGGACATTGGGGGAGCAGTACTTC
>NA|NA|TRBJ2-5|TRBV2
CASSVQRGETQYF
TGTGCCAGCAGCGTACAACGCGGAGAGACCCAGTACTTC
>NA|TRBD2|TRBJ2-5|TRBV16
CASSLIPVAGEETQYF
TGTGCCAGCAGCCTCATTCCCGTCGCGGGAGAAGAGACCCAGTACTTC
>NA|NA|TRBJ1-1|TRBV14
CASSPSMTENTEAFF
TGTGCCAGCAGCCCTTCAATGACAGAGAACACTGAAGCTTTCTTT
>once|TRBD1|TRBJ2-2|TRBV9
CASTWDSNTGELFF
TGTGCCAGCACATGGGACAGTAACACCGGGGAGCTGTTTTTT
>NA|NA|TRBJ1-3|TRBV6-6
CASSYEDRSPGNTIYF
TGTGCCAGCAGTTACGAAGACAGGTCCCCTGGAAACACCATATATTTT
>NA|TRBD2|TRBJ2-3|TRBV18
CASSPAGGITDTQYF
TGTGCCAGCTCACCCGCCGGGGGGATCACAGATACGCAGTATTTT
>few|NA|TRBJ2-2|TRBV5-1
CASSTGQLTGELFF
TGCGCCAGCAGCACCGGACAGCTCACCGGGGAGCTGTTTTTT
>NA|NA|TRBJ2-2|TRBV9
CASSVVYTGELFF
TGTGCCAGCAGCGTAGTCTACACCGGGGAGCTGTTTTTT
>NA|NA|TRBJ2-7|TRBV5-1
CASSLGMALSYEQYF
TGCGCCAGCAGCTTGGGAATGGCGTTGTCCTACGAGCAGTACTTC
>NA|NA|TRBJ2-7|TRBV19
CASSRSWPAEQYF
TGTGCCAGTAGTAGGTCGTGGCCGGCCGAGCAGTACTTC
>NA|NA|TRBJ1-3|TRBV18
CASSAGTPGNTIYF
TGTGCCAGCTCAGCCGGGACACCCGGAAACACCATATATTTT
>NA|TRBD2|TRBJ2-2|TRBV7-2
CASSPRTSGYTGELFF
TGTGCCAGCAGCCCCCGGACTAGCGGGTACACCGGGGAGCTGTTTTTT
>NA|NA|TRBJ1-4|TRBV5-1
CASSLRMGSGKGPRKEKLFF
TGCGCCAGCAGCTTGCGGATGGGATCGGGGAAGGGGCCACGCAAAGAAAAACTGTTTTTT
>NA|TRBD1|TRBJ2-3|TRBV29-1
CSVESRGPDTQYF
TGCAGCGTTGAATCAAGGGGGCCAGATACGCAGTATTTT
>NA|NA|TRBJ2-2|TRBV6-5
CASSYGDGPGELFF
TGTGCCAGCAGTTACGGGGACGGCCCCGGGGAGCTGTTTTTT
>once|TRBD2|TRBJ2-1|TRBV7-3
CASSLTPPGTSGSTEQFF
TGTGCCAGCAGCTTAACCCCCCCCGGGACTAGCGGGAGTACTGAGCAGTTCTTC
>NA|NA|TRBJ1-1|TRBV7-9
CASSLVSGRGSTEAFF
TGTGCCAGCAGCTTAGTATCAGGCAGGGGTTCCACTGAAGCTTTCTTT
>once|NA|TRBJ1-1|TRBV29-1
CSATVQGFDTEAFF
TGCAGCGCCACGGTTCAGGGGTTCGACACTGAAGCTTTCTTT
>NA|TRBD2|TRBJ2-3|TRBV4-3
CASSQLGTSGRAQYF
TGCGCCAGCAGCCAACTCGGGACTAGCGGGAGAGCGCAGTATTTT
>NA|NA|TRBJ1-5|TRBV28
CASSMSRGDPNQPQHF
TGTGCCAGCAGTATGTCGCGGGGGGATCCAAATCAGCCCCAGCATTTT
>once|TRBD1|TRBJ2-3|TRBV19
CASSIRRGLSRATDTQYF
TGTGCCAGTAGTATCCGCAGGGGGCTCTCCAGGGCCACAGATACGCAGTATTTT
>NA|NA|TRBJ2-7|TRBV14
CASSRRFDRPLVEQYF
TGTGCCAGCAGCCGGAGGTTCGACAGGCCCCTCGTGGAGCAGTACTTC
>once|NA|TRBJ1-1|TRBV28
CASSLGGPIPEAFF
TGTGCCAGCAGTTTAGGAGGGCCCATCCCTGAAGCTTTCTTT
>NA|NA|TRBJ1-4|TRBV19
CASSISRNAGEKLFF
TGTGCCAGTAGTATTTCGAGGAATGCGGGTGAAAAACTGTTTTTT
>NA|NA|TRBJ2-2|TRBV23-1
CASSHLGLSPGGELFF
TGCGCCAGCAGTCATCTGGGACTTTCCCCAGGGGGGGAGCTGTTTTTT
>once|NA|TRBJ2-3|TRBV5-1
CASSLGHDPDTQYF
TGCGCCAGCAGCTTAGGACACGATCCAGATACGCAGTATTTT
>NA|NA|TRBJ1-1|TRBV7-9
CASSLYAGTNTEAFF
TGTGCCAGCAGCTTATATGCCGGGACGAACACTGAAGCTTTCTTT
>NA|NA|TRBJ2-2|TRBV19
CATWPENSFTGELFF
TGTGCCACCTGGCCCGAAAACTCCTTCACCGGGGAGCTGTTTTTT
>NA|NA|TRBJ1-5|TRBV6-5
CASSSSLLNQPQHF
TGTGCCAGCAGTTCGTCATTGCTTAATCAGCCCCAGCATTTT
>NA|NA|TRBJ1-5|TRBV18
CASSPEFSNQPQHF
TGTGCCAGCTCACCAGAGTTTAGCAATCAGCCCCAGCATTTT
>NA|NA|TRBJ2-3|TRBV5-6
CASSLRGTDTQYF
TGTGCCAGCAGCTTGCGAGGAACAGATACGCAGTATTTT
>NA|NA|TRBJ1-1|TRBV9
CASSVLGLKNGGAFF
TGTGCCAGCAGCGTACTGGGGTTAAAGAATGGAGGGGCTTTCTTT
>once|NA|TRBJ2-3|TRBV19
CASGLATPHRTDTQYF
TGTGCCAGTGGGCTAGCGACTCCCCACCGCACAGATACGCAGTATTTT
>NA|NA|TRBJ2-7|TRBV27
CASSLGTVSYEQYF
TGTGCCAGCAGTTTAGGTACCGTCTCCTACGAGCAGTACTTC
>NA|TRBD2|TRBJ2-1|TRBV5-1
CASSATSGRYNEQFF
TGCGCCAGCAGCGCCACTAGCGGAAGATACAATGAGCAGTTCTTC
>NA|TRBD2|TRBJ2-5|TRBV11-3
CASSRGLEETQYF
TGTGCCAGTAGTAGAGGACTAGAAGAGACCCAGTACTTC
>NA|TRBD1|TRBJ1-4|TRBV28
CASSPPGQVKKLFF
TGTGCCAGCAGTCCTCCCGGACAGGTGAAAAAACTGTTTTTT
>NA|TRBD1|TRBJ1-1|TRBV2
CASSVGRTGSLNTEAFF
TGTGCCAGCAGTGTGGGGCGGACAGGGTCCCTGAACACTGAAGCTTTCTTT
>NA|NA|TRBJ2-3|TRBV2
CASRGPQGTDTQYF
TGTGCCAGCAGGGGGCCCCAGGGCACAGATACGCAGTATTTT
>NA|TRBD1|TRBJ2-3|TRBV29-1
CSVEGYAGTEVF
TGCAGCGTTGAGGGGTACGCCGGGACAGAGGTTTTT
>NA|NA|TRBJ2-3|TRBV10-2
CASSESTGTDTQYF
TGCGCCAGCAGTGAGTCGACAGGCACAGATACGCAGTATTTT
>few|TRBD2|TRBJ2-2|TRBV10-3
CAISFSGETGELFF
TGTGCCATCAGTTTTAGCGGGGAAACCGGGGAGCTGTTTTTT
>NA|TRBD2|TRBJ2-1|TRBV5-4
CASSSKRGEREQFF
TGTGCCAGCAGCTCGAAGCGGGGGGAGAGGGAGCAGTTCTTC
>NA|NA|TRBJ2-1|TRBV5-5
CASSLMGDYNEQFF
TGTGCCAGCAGCTTAATGGGGGACTACAATGAGCAGTTCTTC
>NA|NA|TRBJ1-2|TRBV6-1
CASSVGRGSFPRYGYTF
TGTGCCAGCAGTGTTGGCAGGGGAAGCTTTCCGCGGTATGGCTACACCTTC
>NA|TRBD2|TRBJ2-3|TRBV5-1
CASSLGTLAGGIGDTQYF
TGCGCCAGCAGCTTGGGGACCCTAGCGGGAGGGATCGGGGATACGCAGTATTTT
>NA|TRBD2|TRBJ2-3|TRBV27
CASSSLGAGGEDTQYF
TGTGCCAGCAGTTCCCTGGGTGCGGGAGGGGAGGATACGCAGTATTTT